What follows describes a single TCR beta chain. This entry belongs to a study of blood T cell repertoires in COVID-19. Study summary: Sites in the United States, Italy and Spain provided acute and convalescent COVID-19 samples. PBMCs, B-cell-depleted T cells, or T cells were the source of the cDNA or gDNA that made up the material.

This CDR3 contains 13 residues. The V end was cut by 0 bases, the J end by 5 bases, with 8 bases between. CDR1 and CDR2 (germline): SGHRS, YFSETQ. Produced via immunoSEQ multiplex PCR; TCRdb's table is partial and in-frame only. The sample comprises some 52,000 clones, 84% of which are singletons, and 2% to 3% rests with the top ten. The TCR comes from a middle-aged man with acute or convalescent COVID-19. The chain has TRBV5-1 and TRBJ1-1, with D perhaps matching TRBD1 (6 bases). The specimen was peripheral blood. CDR3 loop: CASSLVQGTEAFF. The CDR3 nucleotides read TGCGCCAGCAGCTTGGTGCAGGGGACTGAAGCTTTCTTT.